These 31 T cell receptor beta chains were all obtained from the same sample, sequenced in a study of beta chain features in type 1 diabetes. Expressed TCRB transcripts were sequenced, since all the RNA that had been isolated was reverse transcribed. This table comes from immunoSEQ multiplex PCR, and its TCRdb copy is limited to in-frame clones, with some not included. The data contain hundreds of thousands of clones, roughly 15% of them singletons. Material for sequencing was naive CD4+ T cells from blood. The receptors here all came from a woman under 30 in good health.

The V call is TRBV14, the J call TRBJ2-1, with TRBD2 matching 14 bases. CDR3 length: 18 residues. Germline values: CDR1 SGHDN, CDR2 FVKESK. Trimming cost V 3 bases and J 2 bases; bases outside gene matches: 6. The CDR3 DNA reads TGTGCCAGCAGCCACACGGGACTAGCGGGAGCCCCCTACAATGAGCAGTTCTTC. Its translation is CASSHTGLAGAPYNEQFF.

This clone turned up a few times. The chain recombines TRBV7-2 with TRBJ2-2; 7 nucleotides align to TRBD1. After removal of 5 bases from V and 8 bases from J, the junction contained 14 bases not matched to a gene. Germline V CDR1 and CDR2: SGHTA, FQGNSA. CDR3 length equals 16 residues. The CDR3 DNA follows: TGTGCCAGCAGCCACCGACAGGGTCCGACGAGGGGGGAGCTGTTTTTT. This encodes CASSHRQGPTRGELFF. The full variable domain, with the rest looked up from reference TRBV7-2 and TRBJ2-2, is GAGVSQSPSNKVTEKGKDVELRCDPISGHTALYWYRQSLGQGLEFLIYFQGNSAPDKSGLPSDRFSAERTGGSVSTLTIQRTQQEDSAVYLCASSHRQGPTRGELFFGEGSRLTVL.

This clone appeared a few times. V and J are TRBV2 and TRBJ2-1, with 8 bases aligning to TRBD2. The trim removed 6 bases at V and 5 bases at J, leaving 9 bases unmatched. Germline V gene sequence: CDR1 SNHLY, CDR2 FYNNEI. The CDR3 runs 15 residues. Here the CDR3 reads CASRKGREVHNEQFF. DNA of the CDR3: TGTGCCAGCAGGAAAGGGCGGGAGGTGCACAATGAGCAGTTCTTC.

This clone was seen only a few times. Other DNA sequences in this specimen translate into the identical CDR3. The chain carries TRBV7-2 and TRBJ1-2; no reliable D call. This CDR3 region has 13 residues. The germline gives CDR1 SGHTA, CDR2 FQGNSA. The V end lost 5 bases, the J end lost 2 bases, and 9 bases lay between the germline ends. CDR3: CASSQDRNYGYTF. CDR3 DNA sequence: TGTGCCAGCAGCCAGGACCGCAACTATGGCTACACCTTC.

As DNA, the CDR3 is TGTGCCAGCAGTGGATATCCCTTTTTAGCCAAAAACATTCAGTACTTC. Translated, it gives CASSGYPFLAKNIQYF. V gene TRBV25-1 combines with J gene TRBJ2-4; D unresolved. CDR3 length: 16 residues. Germline CDR1 reads MGHDK; CDR2 reads SYGVNS. The V end lost 4 bases, the J end lost 0 bases, and 13 bases lay between the germline ends.

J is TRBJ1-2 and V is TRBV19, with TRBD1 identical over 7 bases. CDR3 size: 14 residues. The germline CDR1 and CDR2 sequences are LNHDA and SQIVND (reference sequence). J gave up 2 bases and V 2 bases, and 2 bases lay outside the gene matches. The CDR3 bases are TGTGCCAGTAGTATATCGGGACAGAACTATGGCTACACCTTC. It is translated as CASSISGQNYGYTF. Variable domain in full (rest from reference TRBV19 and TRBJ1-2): DGGITQSPKYLFRKEGQNVTLSCEQNLNHDAMYWYRQDPGQGLRLIYYSQIVNDFQKGDIAEGYSVSREKKESFPLTVTSAQKNPTAFYLCASSISGQNYGYTFGSGTRLTVV.

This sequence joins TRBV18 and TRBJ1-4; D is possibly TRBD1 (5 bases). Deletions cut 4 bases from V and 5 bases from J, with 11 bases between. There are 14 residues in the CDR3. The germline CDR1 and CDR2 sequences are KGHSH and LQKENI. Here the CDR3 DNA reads TGTGCCAGCTCACTGAGGCGGACAAATGAAAAACTGTTTTTT. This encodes CASSLRRTNEKLFF.

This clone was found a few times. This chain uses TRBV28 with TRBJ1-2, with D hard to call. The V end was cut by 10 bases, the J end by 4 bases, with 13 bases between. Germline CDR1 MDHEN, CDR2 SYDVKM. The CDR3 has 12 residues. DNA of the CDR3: TGTGCCACCCAAACAGAACTCTATGGCTACACCTTC. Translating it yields CATQTELYGYTF.

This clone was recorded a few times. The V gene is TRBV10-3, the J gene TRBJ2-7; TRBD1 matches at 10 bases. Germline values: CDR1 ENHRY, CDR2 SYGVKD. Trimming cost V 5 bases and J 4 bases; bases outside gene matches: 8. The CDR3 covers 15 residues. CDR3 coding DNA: TGTGCCATCAGTAAAACCGGGACAGGGGTTTACGAGCAGTACTTC. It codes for CAISKTGTGVYEQYF.

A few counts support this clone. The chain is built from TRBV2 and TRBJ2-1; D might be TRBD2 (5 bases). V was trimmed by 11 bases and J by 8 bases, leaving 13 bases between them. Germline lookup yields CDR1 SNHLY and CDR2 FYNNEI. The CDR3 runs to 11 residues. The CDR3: CAGKLGDEQFF. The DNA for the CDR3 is TGTGCCGGTAAACTAGGAGATGAGCAGTTCTTC. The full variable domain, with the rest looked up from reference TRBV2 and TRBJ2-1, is EPEVTQTPSHQVTQMGQEVILRCVPISNHLYFYWYRQILGQKVEFLVSFYNNEISEKSEIFDDQFSVERPDGSNFTLKIRSTKLEDSAMYFCAGKLGDEQFFGPGTRLTVL.

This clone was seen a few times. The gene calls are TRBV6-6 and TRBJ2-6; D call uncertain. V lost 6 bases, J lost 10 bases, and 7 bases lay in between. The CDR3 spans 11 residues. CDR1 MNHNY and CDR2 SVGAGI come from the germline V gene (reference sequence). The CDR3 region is CASSHGNVLTF. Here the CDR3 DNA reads TGTGCCAGCAGCCACGGAAACGTCCTGACTTTC.

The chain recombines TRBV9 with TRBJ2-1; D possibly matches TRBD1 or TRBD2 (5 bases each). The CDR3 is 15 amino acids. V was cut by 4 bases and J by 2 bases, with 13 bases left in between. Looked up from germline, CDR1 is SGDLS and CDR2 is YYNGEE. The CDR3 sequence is CASSTMGVPYNEQFF. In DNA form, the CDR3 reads TGTGCCAGCAGCACGATGGGGGTGCCCTACAATGAGCAGTTCTTC.

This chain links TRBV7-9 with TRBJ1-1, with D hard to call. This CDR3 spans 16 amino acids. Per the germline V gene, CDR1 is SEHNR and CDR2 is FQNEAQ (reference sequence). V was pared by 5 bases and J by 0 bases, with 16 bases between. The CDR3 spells CASSKQLGSMNTEAFF. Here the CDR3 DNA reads TGTGCCAGCAGCAAACAACTCGGATCCATGAACACTGAAGCTTTCTTT.

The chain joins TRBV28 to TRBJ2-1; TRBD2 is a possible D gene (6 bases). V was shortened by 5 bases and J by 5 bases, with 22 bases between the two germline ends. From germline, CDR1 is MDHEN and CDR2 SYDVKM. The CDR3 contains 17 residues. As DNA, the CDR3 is TGTGCCAGCAGTGCCCTGGCCCTGACTAGTCCTCACAATGAGCAGTTCTTC. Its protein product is CASSALALTSPHNEQFF.

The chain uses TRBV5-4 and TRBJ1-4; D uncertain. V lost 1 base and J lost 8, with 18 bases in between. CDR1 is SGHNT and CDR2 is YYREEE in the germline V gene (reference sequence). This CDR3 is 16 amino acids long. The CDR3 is CASSLLGPGNTEKLFF. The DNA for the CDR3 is TGTGCCAGCAGCTTGTTGGGCCCGGGGAATACAGAAAAACTGTTTTTT.

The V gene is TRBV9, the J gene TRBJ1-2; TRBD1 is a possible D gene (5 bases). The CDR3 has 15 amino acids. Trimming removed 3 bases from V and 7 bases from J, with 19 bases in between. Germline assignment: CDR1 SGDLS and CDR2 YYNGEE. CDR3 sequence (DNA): TGTGCCAGCAGCGGAACATTCACAGGTTTGGCTGGCTACACCTTC. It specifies CASSGTFTGLAGYTF.

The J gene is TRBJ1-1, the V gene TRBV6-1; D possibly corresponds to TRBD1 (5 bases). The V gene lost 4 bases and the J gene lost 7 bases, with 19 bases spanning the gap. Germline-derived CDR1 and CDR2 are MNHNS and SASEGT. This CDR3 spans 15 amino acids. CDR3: CASSALSGATFEAFF. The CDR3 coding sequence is TGTGCCAGCAGTGCCCTCTCCGGGGCTACGTTTGAAGCTTTCTTT.

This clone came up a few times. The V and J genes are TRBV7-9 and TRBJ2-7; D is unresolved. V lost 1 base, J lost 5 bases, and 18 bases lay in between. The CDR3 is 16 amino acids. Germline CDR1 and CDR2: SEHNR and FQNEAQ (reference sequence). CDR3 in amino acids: CASSLGRLGDWHEQYF. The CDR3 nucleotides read TGTGCCAGCAGCTTAGGTCGATTGGGCGATTGGCACGAGCAGTACTTC. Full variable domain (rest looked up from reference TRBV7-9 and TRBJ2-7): DTGVSQNPRHKITKRGQNVTFRCDPISEHNRLYWYRQTLGQGPEFLTYFQNEAQLEKSRLLSDRFSAERPKGSFSTLEIQRTEQGDSAMYLCASSLGRLGDWHEQYFGPGTRLTVT.

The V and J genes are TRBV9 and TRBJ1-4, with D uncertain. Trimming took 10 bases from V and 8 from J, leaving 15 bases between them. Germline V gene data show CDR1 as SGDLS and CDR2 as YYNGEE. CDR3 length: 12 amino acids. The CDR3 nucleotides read TGTGCCTCCGGGAGGATTGGGGAAAAACTGTTTTTT. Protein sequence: CASGRIGEKLFF.

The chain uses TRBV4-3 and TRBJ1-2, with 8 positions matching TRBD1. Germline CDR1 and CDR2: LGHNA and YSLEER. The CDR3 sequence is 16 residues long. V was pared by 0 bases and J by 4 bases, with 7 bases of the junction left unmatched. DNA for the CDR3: TGCGCCAGCAGCCAAGAGGCCAGGGGGCGCACCTATGGCTACACCTTC. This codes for CASSQEARGRTYGYTF.

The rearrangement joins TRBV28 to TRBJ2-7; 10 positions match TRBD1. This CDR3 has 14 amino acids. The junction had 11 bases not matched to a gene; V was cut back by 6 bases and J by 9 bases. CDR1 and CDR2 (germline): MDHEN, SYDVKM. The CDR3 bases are TGTGCCAGCAGGGGGACAGGGGTGCCCTTCTCGCAGTACTTC. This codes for CASRGTGVPFSQYF. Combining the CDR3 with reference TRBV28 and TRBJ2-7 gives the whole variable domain DVKVTQSSRYLVKRTGEKVFLECVQDMDHENMFWYRQDPGLGLRLIYFSYDVKMKEKGDIPEGYSVSREKKERFSLILESASTNQTSMYLCASRGTGVPFSQYFGPGTRLTVT.

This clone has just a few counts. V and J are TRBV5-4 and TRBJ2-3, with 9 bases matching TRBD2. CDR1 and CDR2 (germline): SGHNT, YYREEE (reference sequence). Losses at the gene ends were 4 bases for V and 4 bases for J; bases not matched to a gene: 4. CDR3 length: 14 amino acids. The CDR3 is CASSTGTSPDTQYF. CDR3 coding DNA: TGTGCCAGCAGCACGGGGACTAGCCCAGATACGCAGTATTTT.

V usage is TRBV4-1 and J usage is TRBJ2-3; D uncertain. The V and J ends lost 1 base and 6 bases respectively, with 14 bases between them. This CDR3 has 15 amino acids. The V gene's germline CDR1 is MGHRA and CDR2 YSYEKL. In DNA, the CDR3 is TGCGCCAGCAGCCAAGTTCTTCTGACACGGGATACGCAGTATTTT. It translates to CASSQVLLTRDTQYF.

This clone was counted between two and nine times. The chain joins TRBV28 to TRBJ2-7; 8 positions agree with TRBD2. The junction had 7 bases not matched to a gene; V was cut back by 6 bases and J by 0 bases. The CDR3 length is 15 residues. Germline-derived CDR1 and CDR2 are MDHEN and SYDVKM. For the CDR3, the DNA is TGTGCCAGCAGCTATCTAGCGGGCAACTCCTACGAGCAGTACTTC. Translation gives CASSYLAGNSYEQYF.

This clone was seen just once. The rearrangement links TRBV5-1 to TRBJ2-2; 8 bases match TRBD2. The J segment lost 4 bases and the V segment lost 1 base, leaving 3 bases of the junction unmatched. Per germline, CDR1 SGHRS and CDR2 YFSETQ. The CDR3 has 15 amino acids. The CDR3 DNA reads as TGCGCCAGCAGCTTGCGAGCGGGAGTCACCGGGGAGCTGTTTTTT. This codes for CASSLRAGVTGELFF.

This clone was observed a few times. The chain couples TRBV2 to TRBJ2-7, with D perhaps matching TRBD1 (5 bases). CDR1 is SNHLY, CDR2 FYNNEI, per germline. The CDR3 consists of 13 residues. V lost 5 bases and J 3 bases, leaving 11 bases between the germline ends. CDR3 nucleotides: TGTGCCAGCAGTTGGGTAGGGGTCTACGAGCAGTACTTC. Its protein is CASSWVGVYEQYF.

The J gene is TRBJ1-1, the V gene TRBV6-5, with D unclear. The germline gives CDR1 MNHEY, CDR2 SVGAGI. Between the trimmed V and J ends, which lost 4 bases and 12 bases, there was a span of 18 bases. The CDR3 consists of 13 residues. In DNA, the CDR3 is TGTGCCAGCAGTTCCCGGCCAGTCGGCGGGTCTTTCTTT. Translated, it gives CASSSRPVGGSFF.

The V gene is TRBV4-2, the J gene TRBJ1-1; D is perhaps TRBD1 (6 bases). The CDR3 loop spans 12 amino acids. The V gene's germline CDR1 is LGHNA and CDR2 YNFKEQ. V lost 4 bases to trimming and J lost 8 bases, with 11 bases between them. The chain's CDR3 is CASSPGGTEAFF. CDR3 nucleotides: TGTGCCAGCAGCCCTGGAGGGACAGAAGCTTTCTTT.

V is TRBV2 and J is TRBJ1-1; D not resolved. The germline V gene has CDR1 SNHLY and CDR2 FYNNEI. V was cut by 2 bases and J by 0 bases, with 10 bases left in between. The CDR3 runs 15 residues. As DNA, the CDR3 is TGTGCCAGCAGTGAAATCAGTTCTATGAACACTGAAGCTTTCTTT. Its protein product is CASSEISSMNTEAFF.

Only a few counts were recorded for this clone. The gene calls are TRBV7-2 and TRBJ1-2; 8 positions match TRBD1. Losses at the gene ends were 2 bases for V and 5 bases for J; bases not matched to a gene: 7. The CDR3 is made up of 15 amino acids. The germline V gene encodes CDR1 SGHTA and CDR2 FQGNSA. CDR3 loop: CASSLSGTGSYGYTF. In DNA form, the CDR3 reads TGTGCCAGCAGCTTAAGCGGGACAGGATCGTATGGCTACACCTTC. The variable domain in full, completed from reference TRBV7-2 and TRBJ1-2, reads GAGVSQSPSNKVTEKGKDVELRCDPISGHTALYWYRQSLGQGLEFLIYFQGNSAPDKSGLPSDRFSAERTGGSVSTLTIQRTQQEDSAVYLCASSLSGTGSYGYTFGSGTRLTVV.

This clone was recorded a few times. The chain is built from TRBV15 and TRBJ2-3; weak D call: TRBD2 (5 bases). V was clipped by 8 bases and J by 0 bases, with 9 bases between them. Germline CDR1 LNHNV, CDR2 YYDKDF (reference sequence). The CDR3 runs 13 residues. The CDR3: CATRRTSTDTQYF. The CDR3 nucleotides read TGTGCCACCCGGAGGACTAGCACAGATACGCAGTATTTT.